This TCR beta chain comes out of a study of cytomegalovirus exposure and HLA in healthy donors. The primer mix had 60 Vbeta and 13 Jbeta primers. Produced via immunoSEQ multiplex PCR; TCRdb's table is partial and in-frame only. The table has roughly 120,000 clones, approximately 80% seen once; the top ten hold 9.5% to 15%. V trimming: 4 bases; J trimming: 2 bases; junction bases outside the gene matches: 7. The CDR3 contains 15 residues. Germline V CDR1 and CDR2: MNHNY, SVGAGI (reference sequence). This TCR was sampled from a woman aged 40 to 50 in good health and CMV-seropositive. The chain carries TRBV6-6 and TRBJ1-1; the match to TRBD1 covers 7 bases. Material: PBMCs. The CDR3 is CASSLSGTANTEAFF. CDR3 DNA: TGTGCCAGCAGTTTATCCGGGACAGCAAACACTGAAGCTTTCTTT.